This T cell receptor beta chain appears in the sequencing data of a study of T cells in Graves' hyperthyroidism and ophthalmopathy. Study conclusions and caveats: A 13 V-J signature model discriminated ophthalmopathy versus stable hyperthyroidism. Most clonotypes expanded in thyroid above 0.001 were likewise present in blood. Before onset, by a median of approximately 5.9 months, the model predicted ophthalmopathy.

There were TCR beta CDR3 regions amplified from RNA transcripts. Using the HTBI primer set, a first-round RT-PCR was run on the TCR CDR3. TCRdb reprocessed the multiplex PCR reads with MiXCR, giving one entry per CDR3 protein. The table has 550,000 to 700,000 distinct CDR3 sequences, roughly 50% seen once. The CDR3 covers 13 residues. The V end lost 3 bases, the J end lost 8 bases, and 13 bases lay between the germline ends. Germline CDR1 is MDHEN and CDR2 is SYDVKM. The study left out patients who had uncontrolled infection, other autoimmune disease, pregnancy or lactation. This clonotype was found many times. Its antigen is unidentified.

The genes are TRBV28 and TRBJ1-2; a weak D match, TRBD1 (6 bases). Material for sequencing was peripheral blood or thyroid tissue (not recorded which). The sequence was obtained from an adult woman with Graves' disease, either hyperthyroidism or ophthalmopathy (not recorded which). The CDR3 reads CASSFATGSGYTF. CDR3 nucleotides: TGTGCCAGCAGTTTCGCGACAGGAAGCGGCTACACCTTC.